The subject of this entry is one T cell receptor beta chain. The antigen is unknown. Other DNA sequences in the same sample also yield this CDR3. Germline lookup yields CDR1 MNHEY and CDR2 SMNVEV (reference sequence). The CDR3 is 15 residues long. J was trimmed by 2 bases and V by 3 bases; bases with no gene match: 6. The PCR made use of 60 Vbeta and 13 Jbeta primers. Sequencing used immunoSEQ multiplex PCR; TCRdb keeps in-frame clones, though not all of them. The sample shows about 100,000 clones, roughly 70% of them seen only once. This entry comes from a study of cytomegalovirus exposure and HLA in healthy donors. Study-level findings and limits: In an earlier analysis, productive rearrangement rates for most beta V segments clustered near 87% or 30%. Analyses of presence and absence presupposed an approximately uniform sequencing depth across donors.

This TCR came from a woman between 18 and 29 years old in good health and CMV-seropositive. The sequencing input was PBMCs. The chain links TRBV27 to TRBJ2-5; 7 positions match TRBD1. In DNA, the CDR3 is TGTGCCAGCAGTTTCCTGGACAGGTATCAAGAGACCCAGTACTTC. Translation: CASSFLDRYQETQYF.